This TCR beta chain emerged from a study of T cells after yellow fever vaccination. Via MiXCR, TCRdb re-called the 5' RACE reads, giving one row per CDR3 protein. The sample yields under 300,000 distinct CDR3 sequences, less than 9% seen once. This clonotype was counted a few times. The CDR3 is 14 residues long. Germline V CDR1 and CDR2: DFQATT, SNEGSKA (reference sequence). Trimming pared 6 bases from V and 2 bases from J, leaving 14 bases between. The chain recombines TRBV20-1 with TRBJ1-3; D ambiguous. This clonotype was obtained from a young man who received the YFV17D yellow fever vaccine. Source: CD4+ T cells sorted from PBMCs, taken 15 days after the yellow fever booster vaccination. CDR3 sequence: CSAKRGLAGNTIYF. DNA for the CDR3: TGCAGTGCCAAGAGAGGCTTGGCTGGAAACACCATATATTTT.